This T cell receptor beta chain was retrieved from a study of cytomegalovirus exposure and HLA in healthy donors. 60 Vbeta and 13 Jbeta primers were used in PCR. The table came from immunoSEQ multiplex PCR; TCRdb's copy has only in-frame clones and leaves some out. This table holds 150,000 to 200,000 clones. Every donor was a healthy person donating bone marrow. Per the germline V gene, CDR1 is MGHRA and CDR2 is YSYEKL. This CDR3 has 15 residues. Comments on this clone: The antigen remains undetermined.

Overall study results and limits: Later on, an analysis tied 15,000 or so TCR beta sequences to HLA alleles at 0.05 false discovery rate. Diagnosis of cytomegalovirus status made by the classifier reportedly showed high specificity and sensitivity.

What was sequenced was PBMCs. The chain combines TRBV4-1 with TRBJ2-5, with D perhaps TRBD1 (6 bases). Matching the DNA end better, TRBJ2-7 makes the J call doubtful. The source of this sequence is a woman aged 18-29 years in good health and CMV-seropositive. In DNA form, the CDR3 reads TGCGCCAGCAGCCAAGTAGGGGACATATCCTACGAGCAGTACTTC. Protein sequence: CASSQVGDISYEQYF.